The rows below give T cell receptor beta chains drawn from one sample of a study of neurological immune-mediated disorders. TCRdb reprocessed the 5' RACE reads via MiXCR and lists one record per CDR3 protein. The sample consists of 45,000 to 65,000 distinct CDR3 sequences, 8% to 9% of them appearing once. Sequencing was performed on PBMCs. All receptors come from a woman aged 40 to 49 in good health. The CDR3 runs from the conserved cysteine through the conserved F or W. Fields, in order: D gene, clone size, J gene, V gene, CDR3 DNA, CDR3 protein. The D gene is left open where the match is weak. The listing skips clone size in some rows; elsewhere it reads once, few, many or a size class.

>TRBD1|many|TRBJ2-2|TRBV6-5
TGTGCCAGCAGGACAGGGTATAACACCGGGGAGCTGTTTTTT
CASRTGYNTGELFF
>.|many|TRBJ1-1|TRBV12-3/TRBV12-4
TGTGCCAGCAGTTTGGAGGGGGGGGAGACTGAAGCTTTCTTT
CASSLEGGETEAFF
>.|many|TRBJ1-5|TRBV2
TGTGCCAGCAGTTACGGGACATTCGGGAATCAGCCCCAGCATTTT
CASSYGTFGNQPQHF
>.|many|TRBJ2-2|TRBV7-3
TGTGCCAGCAGCTTAACCCCCAGGGGGAACACCGGGGAGCTGTTTTTT
CASSLTPRGNTGELFF
>.|many|TRBJ1-5|TRBV4-3
TGCGCCAGCAGCCAAGACAGGGGCCATAGCAATCAGCCCCAGCATTTT
CASSQDRGHSNQPQHF
>.|many|TRBJ2-1|TRBV20-1
TGCAGTGCTCCCCCCCCGGGGCTAGCAGACAATGAGCAGTTCTTC
CSAPPPGLADNEQFF
>.|many|TRBJ1-5|TRBV7-2
TGTGCCAGCAGCTTGAGGGATCAGCCCCAGCATTTT
CASSLRDQPQHF
>TRBD1|many|TRBJ1-2|TRBV5-1
TGCGCCAGCAGCTTCGGGGGAGTGGTGACAGGGGGCCGGAACTATGGCTACACCTTC
CASSFGGVVTGGRNYGYTF
>.|many|TRBJ1-5|TRBV7-9
TGTGCCAGCAGCTTAGTCGGGCGTAGCAATCAGCCCCAGCATTTT
CASSLVGRSNQPQHF
>TRBD1|many|TRBJ2-3|TRBV24-1
TGTGCCACCAGTGATCCCGGACAGGGAATAGATACGCAGTATTTT
CATSDPGQGIDTQYF
>TRBD2|many|TRBJ2-7|TRBV7-2
TGTGCCAGCAGCTTCATCCCAGCGGGAACCGAGCAGTACTTC
CASSFIPAGTEQYF
>TRBD2|many|TRBJ2-3|TRBV20-1
TGCAGTGCGGCTAGCGGGAGGTCAGATGGGACGCAGTATTTT
CSAASGRSDGTQYF
>.|many|TRBJ2-1|TRBV5-1
TGCGCCAGCAGCTTACGGGTCTCCTACAATGAGCAGTTCTTC
CASSLRVSYNEQFF
>.|few|TRBJ2-1|TRBV18
TGTGCCAGCTCTCCGGACCGGAATGAGCAGTTCTTC
CASSPDRNEQFF
>.|many|TRBJ2-2|TRBV7-2
TGTGCCAGCAGCTTAGTTTCCAGGGGATCTTCGGGGACCGGGGAGCTGTTTTTT
CASSLVSRGSSGTGELFF
>.|once|TRBJ2-7|TRBV20-1
TGCAGTGCTAGAGCAGTCTGCGAGCAGTACTTC
CSARAVCEQYF
>.|few|TRBJ1-3|TRBV20-1
TGCAGTGCTGGGAATGTCGGGGGCGGAAACACCATATATTTT
CSAGNVGGGNTIYF
>.|.|TRBJ1-2|TRBV7-2
TGTGTCAGCAGAGATCAGGGTTCGGGCTATGGCTACACCTTC
CVSRDQGSGYGYTF
>TRBD2|.|TRBJ2-1|TRBV27
TGTGCCAGCAGTCCCGGGGGGGCCTCCTACAATGAGCAGTTCTTC
CASSPGGASYNEQFF
>.|many|TRBJ1-3|TRBV7-6
TGTGCCAGCAGCCCCACGTCTGGAAACACCATATATTTT
CASSPTSGNTIYF